This TCR beta chain was recovered during a study of OX40 agonist ivuxolimab in advanced cancers. Study observations and caveats: Antigen specificity was not determined for the expanded peripheral T cells. Partial responders at 0.1-3.0 mg/kg had among the lowest clonal expansion.

Produced via immunoSEQ multiplex PCR; TCRdb's table is partial and in-frame only. Among approximately 30,000 clones listed, around 84% were seen once. This clone was detected only once. Antigen unknown. V was cut by 0 bases and J by 1 base, with 9 bases left in between. CDR1 MNHEY and CDR2 SVGAGI come from the germline V gene. The CDR3 spans 15 residues. The TCR comes from an adult with an advanced solid tumor such as melanoma, head and neck, liver or kidney cancer. J is TRBJ1-1 and V is TRBV6-5, with no clear D. Sequencing used CD4+ or CD8+ T cells sorted from blood, obtained in a trial of the OX40 agonist ivuxolimab. Here the CDR3 DNA reads TGTGCCAGCAGTTACTCGCAGGCCTCGAACACTGAAGCTTTCTTT. Protein sequence: CASSYSQASNTEAFF.